This T cell receptor (beta chain) was observed in a study of cytomegalovirus exposure and HLA in healthy donors. Data came from immunoSEQ multiplex PCR; TCRdb stores just in-frame clones and leaves some out. The sample holds 200,000 or so clones, 84% seen once. The CDR3 contains 14 residues. With 8 bases removed from V and 1 base from J, the gap between germline ends came to 15 bases. Germline V lookup: CDR1 MNHEY, CDR2 SMNVEV (reference sequence). The sequencing input was PBMCs. The sequence came from a man between 18 and 29 years old in good health and CMV-seropositive. V is TRBV27 and J is TRBJ2-7; TRBD1 is a possible D gene (6 bases). For the CDR3, the DNA is TGTGCCAGCTCGCAGGGGACGTGGTCCTACGAGCAGTACTTC. Translation: CASSQGTWSYEQYF.